The 25 T cell receptor beta chains listed next were all sequenced from one sample in a study of blood T cell repertoires in COVID-19. TCRdb's copy holds only in-frame clones and misses some; the assay was immunoSEQ multiplex PCR. Of 65,000 to 75,000 clones listed, over 85% are singletons. Sequencing was done on a sample of peripheral blood. Receptors originate from a man aged 45-65 years with acute or convalescent COVID-19.

J is TRBJ2-5 and V is TRBV5-1; D is possibly TRBD1 (5 bases). The V gene's germline CDR1 is SGHRS and CDR2 YFSETQ. V was cut by 0 bases and J by 5 bases, with 11 bases left in between. The CDR3 is 14 amino acids. CDR3 in DNA: TGCGCCAGCAGCTTGGGTCAGGGTATTGAGACCCAGTACTTC. This translates into CASSLGQGIETQYF.

The chain carries TRBV5-1 and TRBJ1-5; no reliable D call. V lost 0 bases to trimming and J lost 3 bases, with 7 bases between them. Germline V gene sequence: CDR1 SGHRS, CDR2 YFSETQ. CDR3 length equals 14 residues. The CDR3 spells CASSLDGINQPQHF. In DNA, the CDR3 is TGCGCCAGCAGCTTGGACGGTATCAATCAGCCCCAGCATTTT.

This clone was detected only once. This sequence joins TRBV4-1 and TRBJ2-1; D possibly corresponds to TRBD2 (5 bases). V was clipped by 4 bases and J by 2 bases, with 18 bases between them. The germline CDR1 and CDR2 sequences are MGHRA and YSYEKL. CDR3 size: 17 residues. In nucleotides, the CDR3 is TGCGCCAGCAGCCCTTTGGGGTCTAGCCCCACCTACAATGAGCAGTTCTTC. Translating gives CASSPLGSSPTYNEQFF.

The gene calls are TRBV20-1 and TRBJ2-3; D unclear. Germline V gene lookup returns CDR1 DFQATT and CDR2 SNEGSKA (reference sequence). V shed 3 bases and J shed 1 base, with 5 bases lying between them. The CDR3 has 12 amino acids. The CDR3: CSASFGTDTQYF. The CDR3 nucleotides are TGCAGTGCTAGTTTCGGCACAGATACGCAGTATTTT.

This rearrangement joins TRBV5-4 to TRBJ1-4, with a weak D call TRBD1 (6 bases). The V gene lost 5 bases and the J gene lost 0 bases, with 17 bases spanning the gap. Germline V gene data show CDR1 as SGHNT and CDR2 as YYREEE (reference sequence). CDR3 length: 17 amino acids. As DNA, the CDR3 is TGTGCCAGCAGTTCTGGCGGGGGGCGCGCAACTAATGAAAAACTGTTTTTT. Protein product: CASSSGGGRATNEKLFF.

This clone was observed once. This chain connects TRBV10-3 to TRBJ2-3; 8 bases line up with TRBD1. V was clipped by 3 bases and J by 3 bases; unmatched bases: 2. There are 14 residues in the CDR3. Looked up from germline, CDR1 is ENHRY and CDR2 is SYGVKD. The CDR3 loop is CAISDRGPTDTQYF. CDR3 DNA: TGTGCCATCAGTGACAGGGGGCCGACAGATACGCAGTATTTT.

This clone was observed many times. The missing conserved phenylalanine or tryptophan at the end of this CDR3 makes a read error likely. The DNA is left out, because the CDR3 cannot be placed on it with certainty; the CDR3 is given as TCRdb lists it. The rearrangement uses TRBV14 and TRBJ1-2; no check of the table's D call, TRBD1, against the DNA was made. Germline V gene lookup returns CDR1 SGHDN and CDR2 FVKESK. The CDR3 totals 13 residues, both ends included. The CDR3 sequence: CASSQGARGRGVL.

The genes are TRBV21-1 and TRBJ2-7; the D call of TRBD2 is as the table states it, not checked on the DNA. TRBV21-1 is designated a pseudogene. CDR3 length equals 17 residues. CDR3 sequence (DNA): TGTGCCAGCAGCAAGCCCCGAGCGGGGGAGAGACTCTACGAGCAGTACGTC. Its protein product is CASSKPRAGERLYEQYV.

J is TRBJ2-5 and V is TRBV24-1; 7 bases are shared with TRBD1. The CDR3 consists of 15 residues. Trimming cost V 3 bases and J 4 bases; bases outside gene matches: 7. The germline CDR1 and CDR2 sequences are KGHDR and SFDVKD. CDR3 nucleotide sequence: TGTGCCACCAGTGATCCTACAGGGGCGCGAGAGACCCAGTACTTC. The encoded protein is CATSDPTGARETQYF.

The chain uses TRBV15 and TRBJ2-7, with 9 bases lining up with TRBD2. The CDR3 consists of 20 residues. CDR1 and CDR2 from the germline V gene are LNHNV and YYDKDF (reference sequence). V lost 0 bases and J lost 0; bases outside the gene matches: 15. CDR3 amino acids: CATSRDTLAGRYQSSYEQYF. The CDR3 DNA reads as TGTGCCACCAGCAGAGATACCCTAGCGGGAAGGTACCAGTCCTCCTACGAGCAGTACTTC.

The table lists this clone with a few counts. This sequence joins TRBV20-1 and TRBJ1-2; D possibly corresponds to TRBD1 (6 bases). The CDR3 runs to 11 residues. Between the trimmed V and J ends, which lost 6 bases and 7 bases, there was a span of 12 bases. The germline V gene encodes CDR1 DFQATT and CDR2 SNEGSKA (reference sequence). Written as DNA, the CDR3 is TGCAGTGCGAACACAGGGTTTGGCTACACCTTC. Translating it yields CSANTGFGYTF.

The rearrangement joins TRBV27 to TRBJ1-6; unclear D gene. Between the trimmed V and J ends, which lost 5 bases and 5 bases, there was a span of 10 bases. The CDR3 length is 14 residues. Per the germline V gene, CDR1 is MNHEY and CDR2 is SMNVEV (reference sequence). CDR3 loop: CASSAGWDNSPLHF. CDR3 sequence (DNA): TGTGCCAGCAGTGCGGGATGGGATAATTCACCCCTCCACTTT.

The V call is TRBV5-6, the J call TRBJ2-3, with 11 bases aligning to TRBD2. CDR3 length equals 16 residues. Germline V gene data show CDR1 as SGHDT and CDR2 as YYEEEE. Germline trimming cut 3 bases from V and 2 bases from J; bases unmatched to any gene: 5. The CDR3 nucleotides read TGTGCCAGCAGCTCCCCGGGACTAGCGGACACAGATACGCAGTATTTT. This codes for CASSSPGLADTDTQYF.

The chain has TRBV14 and TRBJ1-1; TRBD1 agrees at 7 bases. CDR1 and CDR2 (germline): SGHDN, FVKESK. The CDR3 is made up of 12 amino acids. J gave up 7 bases and V 4 bases, and 3 bases lay outside the gene matches. The CDR3 sequence is CASSLGQVEAFF. CDR3 sequence (DNA): TGTGCCAGCAGCCTTGGACAGGTTGAAGCTTTCTTT.

This chain joins TRBV9 and TRBJ2-2, with 9 bases matching TRBD1. CDR3 length: 16 amino acids. Per germline, CDR1 SGDLS and CDR2 YYNGEE. After removal of 2 bases from V and 4 bases from J, the junction contained 6 bases not matched to a gene. CDR3 region: CASSVTGTGSTGELFF. The CDR3 DNA sequence: TGTGCCAGCAGCGTTACCGGGACAGGGAGCACCGGGGAGCTGTTTTTT.

This clone was picked up one time. The chain uses TRBV18 and TRBJ1-5, with D hard to call. The V gene lost 2 bases and the J gene lost 2 bases, with 7 bases spanning the gap. Looked up from germline, CDR1 is KGHSH and CDR2 is LQKENI. The CDR3 extends over 14 amino acids. In DNA, the CDR3 is TGTGCCAGCTCACCAGAGAACGGCAATCAGCCCCAGCATTTT. It yields the protein CASSPENGNQPQHF. Looking up the rest from reference TRBV18 and TRBJ1-5 gives the full variable domain: NAGVMQNPRHLVRRRGQEARLRCSPMKGHSHVYWYRQLPEEGLKFMVYLQKENIIDESGMPKERFSAEFPKEGPSILRIQQVVRGDSAAYFCASSPENGNQPQHFGDGTRLSIL.

The chain links TRBV18 to TRBJ1-1; 7 bases match TRBD1. CDR1 KGHSH and CDR2 LQKENI come from the germline V gene. Losses at the gene ends were 5 bases for V and 0 bases for J; bases not matched to a gene: 6. This CDR3 contains 15 residues. The CDR3 loop is CASSAATGMNTEAFF. In DNA form, the CDR3 reads TGTGCCAGCTCAGCCGCGACAGGGATGAACACTGAAGCTTTCTTT.

In nucleotides, the CDR3 is TGTGCCAGCAGCCATATAGGGGGCTTAGGCGAAAACATTCAGTACTTC. Its protein product is CASSHIGGLGENIQYF. This chain uses TRBV4-2 with TRBJ2-4; 7 bases align to TRBD1. The trim removed 3 bases at V and 5 bases at J, leaving 10 bases unmatched. This CDR3 region has 16 residues. The V gene's germline CDR1 is LGHNA and CDR2 YNFKEQ.

This chain links TRBV7-8 with TRBJ2-6, with a tentative D call TRBD1 (5 bases). Germline V gene lookup returns CDR1 SGHVS and CDR2 FQNEAQ. Trimming removed 5 bases from V and 4 bases from J, with 15 bases in between. The CDR3 consists of 16 residues. The CDR3 sequence: CASSHPRQGGANVLTF. As DNA, the CDR3 is TGTGCCAGCAGCCACCCGAGGCAGGGCGGGGCCAACGTCCTGACTTTC. The variable domain in full, completed from reference TRBV7-8 and TRBJ2-6, reads GAGVSQSPRYKVAKRGQDVALRCDPISGHVSLFWYQQALGQGPEFLTYFQNEAQLDKSGLPSDRFFAERPEGSVSTLKIQRTQQEDSAVYLCASSHPRQGGANVLTFGAGSRLTVL.

The chain links TRBV12-5 to TRBJ1-4; tentatively, D is TRBD1 (5 bases). CDR1 is LGHNT, CDR2 FRNRAP, per germline. CDR3 size: 23 residues. V lost 0 bases to trimming and J lost 7 bases, with 36 bases between them. The CDR3 sequence: CASGLVRWAFVEGVLKLGEKLFF. For the CDR3, the DNA is TGTGCTAGTGGTTTGGTACGATGGGCTTTTGTGGAAGGGGTACTAAAGTTAGGTGAAAAACTGTTTTTT.

The chain employs TRBV4-2 and TRBJ2-7; possibly TRBD1 for D (5 bases). This CDR3 has 14 residues. Germline V gene data show CDR1 as LGHNA and CDR2 as YNFKEQ. With 0 bases removed from V and 2 bases from J, the gap between germline ends came to 8 bases. Written as DNA, the CDR3 is TGTGCCAGCAGCCAAGATACAGGTCCCTACGAGCAGTACTTC. It is translated as CASSQDTGPYEQYF.

The chain carries TRBV24-1 and TRBJ2-1; D remains unclear. This CDR3 has 15 amino acids. Between the trimmed V and J ends, which lost 3 bases and 2 bases, there was a span of 10 bases. Per the germline V gene, CDR1 is KGHDR and CDR2 is SFDVKD. CDR3 region: CATSDRDITYNEQFF. CDR3 coding DNA: TGTGCCACCAGTGATCGTGACATTACCTACAATGAGCAGTTCTTC.

CDR3 region: CASSGQAANYGYTF. The CDR3 bases are TGTGCCAGCAGCGGACAGGCTGCTAACTATGGCTACACCTTC. This rearrangement joins TRBV6-5 to TRBJ1-2, with 7 bases that match TRBD1. There are 14 residues in the CDR3. V shed 6 bases and J 0 bases; nucleotides not matched to a gene: 4. Germline assignment: CDR1 MNHEY and CDR2 SVGAGI.

The chain recombines TRBV20-1 with TRBJ1-2; D gene unclear. This CDR3 has 10 residues. V dropped 3 bases and J dropped 7 bases, with 6 bases sitting between them. Germline CDR1 DFQATT, CDR2 SNEGSKA (reference sequence). CDR3 DNA: TGCAGTGCTAGTCAACTTGGCTACACCTTC. Amino acids: CSASQLGYTF.

The CDR3 spells CAWSFLASGTDTQYF. The CDR3 nucleotides are TGTGCCTGGAGTTTCCTAGCATCCGGCACAGATACGCAGTATTTT. This chain uses TRBV30 with TRBJ2-3; the D gene is possibly TRBD2 (5 bases). The ends were cut back, 2 bases at V and 1 base at J, with 13 bases in the middle. CDR3 length equals 15 residues. In germline, CDR1 is GTSNPN, CDR2 SVGIG (reference sequence). Looking up the rest from reference TRBV30 and TRBJ2-3 gives the full variable domain: SQTIHQWPATLVQPVGSPLSLECTVEGTSNPNLYWYRQAAGRGLQLLFYSVGIGQISSEVPQNLSASRPQDRQFILSSKKLLLSDSGFYLCAWSFLASGTDTQYFGPGTRLTVL.